This entry lists 5 T cell receptor beta chains sequenced from one sample in a study of beta chain features in type 1 diabetes. Reverse transcribing all isolated RNA meant expressed TCRB transcripts were sequenced. Libraries were prepared by immunoSEQ multiplex PCR; TCRdb keeps only in-frame clonotypes and omits some of them. The sample gives more than 95,000 clones, approximately 15% of which show up once; 2% to 3% is in the top ten. General study findings and limits: Researchers report that Type 1 diabetes patients had moderately but significantly shorter TCRB CDR3s across all four CD4+ subsets.

Which antigens these TCRs recognize remains unknown. The specimen was central memory CD4+ T cells from blood. The source of these receptors is a man younger than 35 with type 1 diabetes.

This clone was counted a few times. A single base is all that separates this from a far larger clone, so a read error is likely. This rearrangement joins TRBV23-1 to TRBJ2-1, with D possibly called TRBD1 or TRBD2 (5 bases each). TRBV23-1 is an ORF; its function is uncertain. Trimming took off 2 bases at V and 0 bases at J, with 26 bases between the two ends. This CDR3 spans 21 amino acids. The CDR3 here is CASSQAARGFAGYGSYNEQFF. For the CDR3, the DNA is TGCGCCAGCAGTCAAGCAGCGAGGGGCTTTGCAGGGTATGGCTCCTACAATGAGCAGTTCTTC.

This clone was picked up a small number of times. The chain carries TRBV29-1 and TRBJ2-5, with 9 bases lining up with TRBD2. V trimming: 5 bases; J trimming: 5 bases; junction bases outside the gene matches: 3. Looked up from germline, CDR1 is SQVTM and CDR2 is ANQGSEA. This CDR3 comprises 12 residues. The CDR3 loop is CSVQGLAETQYF. The CDR3 DNA follows: TGCAGCGTTCAAGGACTAGCGGAGACCCAGTACTTC.

Many counts were recorded for this clone. The rearrangement joins TRBV15 to TRBJ2-7; 7 nucleotides agree with TRBD2. CDR1 and CDR2 (germline): LNHNV, YYDKDF (reference sequence). The CDR3 contains 15 residues. V was clipped by 1 base and J by 0 bases; unmatched bases: 3. CDR3 amino acids: CATSRAGGRSYEQYF. The CDR3 nucleotides are TGTGCCACCAGCAGAGCGGGAGGCCGCTCCTACGAGCAGTACTTC. Using reference TRBV15 and TRBJ2-7 for the parts outside the CDR3, the full variable domain is DAMVIQNPRYQVTQFGKPVTLSCSQTLNHNVMYWYQQKSSQAPKLLFHYYDKDFNNEADTPDNFQSRRPNTSFCFLDIRSPGLGDTAMYLCATSRAGGRSYEQYFGPGTRLTVT.

The chain couples TRBV5-4 to TRBJ2-5; 11 bases fit TRBD2. There are 14 residues in the CDR3. The V and J ends lost 4 bases and 4 bases, in that order; junction bases with no gene match: 3. In germline, CDR1 is SGHNT, CDR2 YYREEE (reference sequence). The CDR3 DNA follows: TGTGCCAGCAGCCGAGGACTAGCGGGAGAGACCCAGTACTTC. Amino acids: CASSRGLAGETQYF.

This clone appeared a few times. The chain is built from TRBV30 and TRBJ2-7, with 11 nucleotides matching TRBD2. V lost 3 bases, J lost 3 bases, and 4 bases stayed unmatched. Germline V gene data show CDR1 as GTSNPN and CDR2 as SVGIG (reference sequence). CDR3 length: 14 residues. The CDR3 DNA sequence: TGTGCCTGGAGCCTCACTAGCGGGGGCTACGAGCAGTACTTC. It is translated as CAWSLTSGGYEQYF.